This T cell receptor (beta chain) comes out of a study of cytomegalovirus exposure and HLA in healthy donors (dated by TCRdb to 2015 to 2018). As for the study more broadly: An earlier analysis of 587 of the donors reported about 280 Gb of sequence data and approximately 120 million unique TCR beta sequences obtained from some 200 million T cells. An early release covering roughly 640 HLA-typed donors comprised about 290 gigabases of sequencing data and tens of millions of unique TCR sequences. The genetic ancestry cluster associated with self-reported Caucasian donors included 80% to 90% of the approximately 410 genotyped donors. The study was designed to test whether signatures of past pathogen exposure could be identified by cataloging public T cell receptors. The T cell repertoires of roughly 660 subjects were profiled by immunosequencing and related to cytomegalovirus serostatus. Besides the first cohort of approximately 710 subjects, a separate validation cohort made up of roughly 130 different subjects was used. To predict cytomegalovirus infection status, the study combined high-throughput TCR immunosequencing, statistical association of individual TCRs with disease status, and machine learning. A later analysis re-examined previously published TCR beta repertoires from more than 650 donors and added high-resolution HLA genotyping to investigate patterns of TCR occurrence. Rather than drawing on any new phenotypic data, the later analysis identified candidate immune exposures from TCR beta sequences and the way those sequences occurred across donors. In an earlier analysis of 550 to 700 of the donors, high-throughput TCR beta sequencing was used to judge whether each TCR beta V gene segment behaved as functional or pseudogenic. Donor age, sex, ethnicity and CMV serostatus were collected together with the repertoire data. A later genetic analysis took genome-wide SNP genotypes for about 55% of the 666 donors and used that subset as a discovery cohort. All discovery cohort repertoires had been generated on a single sequencing platform. Class I and class II HLA loci were covered by the typing at four-digit resolution. The number of typed donors differed by locus: about 620-640 for A, B, C, DRB1 and DQB1; 500 to 550 for DQA1; 606 for DPA1; and around 490 for DPB1. Several DR-DQ haplotypes were handled as single units for association and clustering, since linkage in the cohort was strong. Among roughly 400 genotyped donors of the cohort, an average of roughly 230,000 unique TCR beta nucleotide sequences was sequenced per donor, of which 15% to 20% were non-productive.

Libraries came from the immunoSEQ multiplex PCR assay. For the multiplex PCR, a mixture combining 60 forward primers for TCR Vbeta segments and 13 reverse primers for TCR Jbeta segments was used. A multiplex PCR assay on genomic DNA amplified the CDR3 region of rearranged TCR beta genes. The Illumina HiSeq System was used to sequence the amplified TCR beta libraries as 87-base-pair reads. On the study's bioinformatics: In a later analysis, 77 million or so unique TCR beta chains were counted across the approximately 640 repertoires, and roughly 9.9 million of these chains were shared by at least two donors. A nearest-neighbor algorithm error-corrected the raw reads and collapsed the reads into unique sequences, merging closely related sequences to remove PCR and sequencing errors. To assign V, D and J gene segments, CDR3 sequences were aligned to IMGT reference sequences. For a sequence to be retained, at least a six-nucleotide match to both a V gene segment and a J gene segment was required. Rearrangements were called productive when the CDR3 lacked stop codons and stayed in frame with V and J; all others were non-productive. CDR3 was defined according to IMGT convention as the region running from the second conserved V-encoded cysteine to the conserved J-encoded phenylalanine. In an earlier analysis of more than 550 of the donors, sequences lacking an unambiguous match to a single V gene segment were excluded. In an earlier analysis of approximately 550 of the donors, V segments were called functional above 56.7% productive rearrangements and were called segregating when the between-donor standard deviation exceeded 5%. A statistical classification framework was built to diagnose cytomegalovirus status from the catalog of TCR beta chain sequences. A later analysis assigned V and J genes by comparing TCR nucleotide sequences with IMGT/GENE-DB human TR gene sequences. Using the TCRdist pipeline, a later analysis assigned CDR3 sequences along with most-parsimonious VDJ recombination scenarios. In a later analysis, every TCR beta chain was defined by the combination of its CDR3 amino acid sequence and its V-gene family, and reads without a unique V-gene family were dropped. In a later analysis, 550 to 650 highly shared, low-generation-probability nucleotide sequences were removed to address suspected cross-contamination and a sequencing artifact. In a later analysis, a clonal expansion index for each public chain was calculated from normalized within-repertoire ranks of inferred template counts. In a later analysis, generation probabilities were computed with a VDJ recombination model fitted to out-of-frame rearrangements, and the resulting probabilities were checked against IGoR. In a later analysis, hypergeometric tests were used to score TCR-TCR, TCR-HLA and TCR-CMV co-occurrence, with a repertoire-size bias correction applied to TCR pairs. To estimate false discovery rates, a later analysis permuted the HLA or CMV assignments 20 times. In a later analysis, co-occurring TCRs were grouped using DBSCAN, and TCRdist sequence similarity was added for clustering within HLA-allele-positive subsets. Repertoires with fewer than 30,000 or more than 120,000 public chains were left out of co-occurrence clustering, as were about five repertoires with anomalous nucleotide sharing. TCRdb carries this immuneACCESS record with in-frame sequences only. Its versions omit some clonotypes, under half of them owing to an unresolved V gene in the studies checked, with the rest unexplained. That table gives V, J and clone size, and the DNA gave D and trimming. Counted in this sample were 130,000 or so clones; 60% to 80% of them appeared once. Around 1% of the sample is taken by the ten largest.

Details on this clone: Its antigen remains undetermined. One base away there is no much larger clone; base qualities are not given.

General study outcomes and caveats: Because HLA typing was missing for some donors at each locus, association tests included only the typed subset. Compared with the roughly 600-donor mean, donors in an Asian-associated ancestry cluster had fewer N-insertions in productive TCRs, according to a later genetic analysis. The sequencing pipeline was judged likely to have produced a cluster of highly shared sequence variants as a technical artifact. A later analysis found that TCR association rates varied across HLA loci, with DRB1 alleles showing the most associated TCRs and HLA-C alleles the fewest. According to the authors, the approach could potentially be generalized to other disease states and immunological phenotypes. In this cohort, only TCR beta chains were sequenced, and detectable features were limited by the absence of alpha or paired-chain data. The classifier was reported to diagnose cytomegalovirus status with high specificity and sensitivity in both the original cohort and the validation cohort. Across donors, most TCR sequences were observed very rarely, whereas some public TCRs were present in many individuals. An earlier analysis of roughly 570 of the donors showed that most TCR beta V segments appeared in productive rearrangements either about 87% or about 30% of the time, which broadly matched IMGT annotations. A total of roughly 160 TCR beta chains were listed by the study as associated with cytomegalovirus. CMV serostatus was the only immune exposure information available for the cohort. Fewer than 20 rarely observed V segments, including chromosome 9 orphons, were excluded from the earlier analysis of approximately 500 of the donors because counts were too low. Correlated functional status among segregating V segments might reflect linkage disequilibrium, but an unknown experimental factor could not be ruled out. A later genetic analysis associated a missense DCLRE1C variant with V-gene and J-gene trimming of TCR beta chains, and an independent cohort replicated the association. Sequencing depth was assumed to be roughly uniform across donors in the presence/absence analyses, though that assumption may not hold. A later analysis reported that several top co-occurrence clusters appeared linked to parvovirus B19, influenza, CMV and Epstein-Barr virus. Strong co-occurrence of HLA alleles, especially DR and DQ, made assigning TCR associations to individual alleles difficult. Three of the identified cytomegalovirus-associated TCR beta chains were confirmed in vitro to be specific for cytomegalovirus antigens. A further reported finding was that TCR beta sequences accurately predicted the HLA-A and HLA-B alleles for most subjects in the first cohort. Some IMGT-functional V segments, including TRBV6-2 and TRBV6-3, could not be distinguished by the 87-base-pair reads and were therefore excluded. A later analysis found that most CMV-associated TCR beta chains appeared HLA-restricted, with HLA associations seemingly driven largely by CMV exposure. Compared with equally common non-associated chains, HLA-associated TCR beta chains in a later analysis were more clonally expanded and had lower generation probabilities. At a false discovery rate of 0.05, a later analysis linked 16,951 TCR beta sequences to specific HLA alleles.

The cohort consisted of 650 to 850 healthy bone marrow donors. All cohort members were sampled while nominally healthy, although unrecorded immune exposures were likely present. The donor tested CMV seronegative and was one of the 352 seronegative cohort members. A peripheral blood sample was provided by each donor, and peripheral blood mononuclear cells were used for TCR beta sequencing. Genomic DNA was extracted from the blood cell samples with the Qiagen DNeasy Blood Extraction Kit. The CDR3 numbers 13 residues from cysteine through phenylalanine. Just CDR3 DNA is preserved here, 39 bases in frame from base 1. For CDR1 and CDR2, the germline V gene (reference sequence) lists SEHNR and FQNEAQ.

The TCR originated in a male donor in good health and CMV-seronegative. Sequencing was carried out using PBMCs. The chain uses TRBV7-9 and TRBJ2-5, with the D segment identity uncertain. Judging by the DNA end, TRBJ2-7 fits better; the J call may be wrong. The CDR3 is CASSTDTSYEQYF. The DNA sequence is TGTGCCAGCAGTACTGACACCTCCTACGAGCAGTACTTC.